The present T cell receptor (beta chain) was sequenced within a study of blood T cell repertoires in COVID-19. Study context: The samples span acute and convalescent COVID-19 from the United States, Italy and Spain. T cells, B-cell-depleted T cells, or PBMCs supplied cDNA or gDNA.

Sequenced by immunoSEQ multiplex PCR; TCRdb stores in-frame clones only, minus some. The repertoire holds over 50,000 clones, approximately 88% seen once, with 4.5% to 6% in the top ten. CDR3 length: 13 amino acids. Germline-derived CDR1 and CDR2 are SGHTA and FQGNSA. Trimming shortened V by 0 bases and J by 11 bases, and 13 bases separated the two germline ends. This rearrangement joins TRBV7-2 to TRBJ1-1; D unresolved. Sequenced: peripheral blood. This receptor was taken from a human donor in a cohort sampled during active COVID-19. The DNA of the CDR3 is TGTGCCAGCAGCTTAGCTTATGGAGGGAACGCTTTCTTT. Translated, it gives CASSLAYGGNAFF.